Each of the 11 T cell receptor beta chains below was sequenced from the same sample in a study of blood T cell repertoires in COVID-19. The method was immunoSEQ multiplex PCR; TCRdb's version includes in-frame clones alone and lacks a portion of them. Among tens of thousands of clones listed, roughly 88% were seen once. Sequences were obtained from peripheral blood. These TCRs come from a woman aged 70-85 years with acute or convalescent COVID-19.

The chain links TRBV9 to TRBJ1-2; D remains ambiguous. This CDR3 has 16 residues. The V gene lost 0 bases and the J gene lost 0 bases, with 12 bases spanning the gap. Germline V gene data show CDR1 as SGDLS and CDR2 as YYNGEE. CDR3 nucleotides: TGTGCCAGCAGCGTAGCAGCCGGGAAAACTAACTATGGCTACACCTTC. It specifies CASSVAAGKTNYGYTF.

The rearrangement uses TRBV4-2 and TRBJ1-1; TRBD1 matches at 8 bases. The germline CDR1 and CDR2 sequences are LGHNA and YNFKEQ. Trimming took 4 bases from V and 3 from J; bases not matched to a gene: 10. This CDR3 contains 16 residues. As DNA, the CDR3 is TGTGCCAGCAGCCTACAGGGCACGACAGGGGACACTGAAGCTTTCTTT. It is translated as CASSLQGTTGDTEAFF.

The CDR3 sequence: CAWSWTSGTEAFF. CDR3 nucleotide sequence: TGTGCCTGGAGTTGGACCTCGGGGACTGAAGCTTTCTTT. The V gene is TRBV30, the J gene TRBJ1-1; D gene uncertain. Germline loops: CDR1 GTSNPN, CDR2 SVGIG (reference sequence). The CDR3 extends over 13 amino acids. The germline V and J ends were trimmed by 2 bases and 5 bases, with 12 bases remaining between them.

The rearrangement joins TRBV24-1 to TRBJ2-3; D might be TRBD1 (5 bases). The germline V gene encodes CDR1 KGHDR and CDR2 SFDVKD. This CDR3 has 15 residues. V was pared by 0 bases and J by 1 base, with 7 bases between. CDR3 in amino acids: CATSDLVGGTDTQYF. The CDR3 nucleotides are TGTGCCACCAGTGATTTGGTAGGGGGCACAGATACGCAGTATTTT.

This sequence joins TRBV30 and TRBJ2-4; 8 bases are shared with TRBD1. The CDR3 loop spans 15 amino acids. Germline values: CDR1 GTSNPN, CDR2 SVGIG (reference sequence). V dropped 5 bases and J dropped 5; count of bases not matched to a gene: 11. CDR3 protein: CAWSRQGKVENIQYF. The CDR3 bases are TGTGCCTGGTCCCGACAGGGGAAGGTTGAAAACATTCAGTACTTC.

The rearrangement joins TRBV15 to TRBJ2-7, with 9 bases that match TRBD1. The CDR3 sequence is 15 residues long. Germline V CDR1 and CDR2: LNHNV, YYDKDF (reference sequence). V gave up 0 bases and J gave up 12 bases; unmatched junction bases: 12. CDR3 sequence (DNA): TGTGCCACCAGCAGAGAGGGATTAGTAGGGACAGGGTTGTACTTC. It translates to CATSREGLVGTGLYF. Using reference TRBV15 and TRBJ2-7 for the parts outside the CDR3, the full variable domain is DAMVIQNPRYQVTQFGKPVTLSCSQTLNHNVMYWYQQKSSQAPKLLFHYYDKDFNNEADTPDNFQSRRPNTSFCFLDIRSPGLGDTAMYLCATSREGLVGTGLYFGPGTRLTVT.

CDR3 region: CASSPRPGGDTEAFF. Here the CDR3 DNA reads TGCGCCAGCAGCCCCCGGCCGGGGGGGGACACTGAAGCTTTCTTT. The V call is TRBV5-1, the J call TRBJ1-1, with TRBD1 as a possible D gene (5 bases). Trimming pared 4 bases from V and 3 bases from J, leaving 16 bases between. Germline CDR1 reads SGHRS; CDR2 reads YFSETQ. CDR3 length: 15 residues.

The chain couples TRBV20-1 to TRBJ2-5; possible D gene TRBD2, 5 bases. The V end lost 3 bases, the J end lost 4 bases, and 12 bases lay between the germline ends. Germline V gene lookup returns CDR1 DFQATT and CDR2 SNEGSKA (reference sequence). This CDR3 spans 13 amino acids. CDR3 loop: CSASYLAPETQYF. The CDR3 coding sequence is TGCAGTGCTAGTTATCTAGCCCCAGAGACCCAGTACTTC.

The CDR3 sequence: CASSLTENYEQYF. The CDR3, as DNA: TGTGCCAGCAGCTTAACGGAGAACTACGAGCAGTACTTC. The chain joins TRBV7-8 to TRBJ2-7; D is ambiguous. The V gene lost 2 bases and the J gene lost 3 bases, with 8 bases spanning the gap. This CDR3 contains 13 residues. The germline V gene encodes CDR1 SGHVS and CDR2 FQNEAQ.

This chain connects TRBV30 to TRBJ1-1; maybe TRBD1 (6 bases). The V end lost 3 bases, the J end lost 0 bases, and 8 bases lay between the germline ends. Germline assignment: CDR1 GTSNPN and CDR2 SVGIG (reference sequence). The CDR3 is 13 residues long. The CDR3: CAWRPGVNTEAFF. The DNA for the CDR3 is TGTGCCTGGAGGCCAGGGGTGAACACTGAAGCTTTCTTT.

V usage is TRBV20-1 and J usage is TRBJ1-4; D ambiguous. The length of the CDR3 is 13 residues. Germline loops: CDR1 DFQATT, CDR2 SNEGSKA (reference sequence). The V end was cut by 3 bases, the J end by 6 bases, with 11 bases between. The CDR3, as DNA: TGCAGTGCTAGTCGAGATTTCGATGAAAAACTGTTTTTT. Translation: CSASRDFDEKLFF.